The clone carrying this TCR beta chain was found many times. Its specificity is not known. The V gene's germline CDR1 is SGHAT and CDR2 FQDESV (reference sequence). This CDR3 comprises 14 residues. Trimming removed 3 bases from V and 1 base from J, with 9 bases in between. The authors made cDNA by 5'RACE with 10-nucleotide random UMIs. TCRdb redid the calling of the 5' RACE reads with MiXCR, one entry per CDR3 protein. The data contain tens of thousands of distinct CDR3 sequences, less than 5.5% of them singletons. The entry originates in a study of neurological immune-mediated disorders. General study findings and limits: The most TCR clonal expansion was seen in HTLV-1-associated myelopathy, and the least was seen in multiple sclerosis, which fell below healthy controls. The multiple sclerosis repertoire cluster had no clinical or MRI correlate.

This receptor was taken from a young man with multiple sclerosis. The gene calls are TRBV11-1 and TRBJ1-1; D ambiguous. Sample: PBMCs. CDR3 DNA: TGTGCCAGCAGCTTCGCAGAGAAGAACACTGAAGCTTTCTTT. Translation gives CASSFAEKNTEAFF.